The 6 T cell receptor beta chains below were found in one sample sequenced in a study of CD8+ T cells in alopecia areata. Treatment defined: oral pan-JAK inhibitor, 5-10 mg twice daily. The sequencing template was cDNA reverse transcribed from extracted RNA. Using immunoSEQ multiplex PCR, the repertoire was profiled, and TCRdb retains in-frame clones only, with some absent. The sample carries 150,000 to 200,000 clones, 60% recorded once. The material sequenced was CD4+ T cells sorted from blood, taken at week 24, from a patient treated with tofacitinib. These TCRs come from a human donor with alopecia areata.

The J gene is TRBJ1-2, the V gene TRBV15, with 8 bases fitting TRBD1. CDR3 length equals 15 residues. The ends lost 3 bases at V and 4 bases at J; junction bases unmatched: 7. Germline V gene data show CDR1 as LNHNV and CDR2 as YYDKDF (reference sequence). The CDR3 DNA reads as TGTGCCACCAGCAGCGAGGACAGGGCCCCCTATGGCTACACCTTC. This encodes CATSSEDRAPYGYTF.

This clone was counted a few times. The V and J genes are TRBV9 and TRBJ1-1; 7 nucleotides align to TRBD1. CDR1 SGDLS and CDR2 YYNGEE come from the germline V gene. Trimming cost V 4 bases and J 1 base; bases outside gene matches: 4. CDR3 length equals 14 residues. The CDR3 DNA reads TGTGCCAGCAGCCAGGGACAGCCGAACACTGAAGCTTTCTTT. Translating it yields CASSQGQPNTEAFF. Variable domain in full (rest from reference TRBV9 and TRBJ1-1): DSGVTQTPKHLITATGQRVTLRCSPRSGDLSVYWYQQSLDQGLQFLIQYYNGEERAKGNILERFSAQQFPDLHSELNLSSLELGDSALYFCASSQGQPNTEAFFGQGTRLTVV.

This clone was seen only once. The V gene is TRBV29-1, the J gene TRBJ2-1; D is unclear. The CDR3 spans 12 residues. Trimming stripped 4 bases from V and 8 bases from J, with 12 bases between. Germline values: CDR1 SQVTM, CDR2 ANQGSEA. The CDR3 DNA reads as TGCAGCGTTGCGGGTCAATACGATGAGCAGTTCTTC. Its protein is CSVAGQYDEQFF.

This clone was counted at least ten times. The chain employs TRBV7-2 and TRBJ1-6; 9 bases map to TRBD1. V lost 7 bases, J lost 7 bases, and 14 bases stayed unmatched. The length of the CDR3 is 17 residues. Germline CDR1 reads SGHTA; CDR2 reads FQGNSA. Here the CDR3 DNA reads TGTGCCAGCACCTTGGCGGGGGGGACAGGGCTAAATTCACCCCTCCACTTT. Encoded protein: CASTLAGGTGLNSPLHF.

The V call is TRBV29-1, the J call TRBJ2-7; tentatively, D is TRBD2 (7 bases). The CDR3 extends over 14 amino acids. The V end lost 8 bases, the J end lost 5 bases, and 22 bases lay between the germline ends. Germline V gene data show CDR1 as SQVTM and CDR2 as ANQGSEA. CDR3 region: CSTRVGGLQDEQYF. The CDR3 nucleotides read TGCAGCACGCGGGTGGGGGGGCTCCAGGACGAGCAGTACTTC.

J is TRBJ1-5 and V is TRBV7-2, with D hard to call. The V end was cut by 7 bases, the J end by 0 bases, with 10 bases between. The CDR3 spans 14 residues. The germline gives CDR1 SGHTA, CDR2 FQGNSA. The CDR3: CASTEGGSNQPQHF. As DNA, the CDR3 is TGTGCCAGCACCGAGGGAGGTAGCAATCAGCCCCAGCATTTT.